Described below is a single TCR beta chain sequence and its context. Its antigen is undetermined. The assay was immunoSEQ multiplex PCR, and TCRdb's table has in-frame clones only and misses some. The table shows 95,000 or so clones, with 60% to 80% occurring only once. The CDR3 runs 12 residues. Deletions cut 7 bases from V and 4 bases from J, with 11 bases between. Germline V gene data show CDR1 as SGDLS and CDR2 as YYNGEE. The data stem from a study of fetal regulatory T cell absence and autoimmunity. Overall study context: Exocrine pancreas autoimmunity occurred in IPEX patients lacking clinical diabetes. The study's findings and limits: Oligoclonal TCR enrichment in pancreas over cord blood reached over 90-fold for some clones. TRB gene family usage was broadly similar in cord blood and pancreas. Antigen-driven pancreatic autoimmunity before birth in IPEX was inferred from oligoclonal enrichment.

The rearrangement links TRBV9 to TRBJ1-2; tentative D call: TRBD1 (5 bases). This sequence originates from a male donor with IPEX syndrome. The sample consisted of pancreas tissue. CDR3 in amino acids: CASAGGPYGYTF. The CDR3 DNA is TGTGCCAGCGCCGGGGGTCCCTATGGCTACACCTTC.